These 19 T cell receptor beta chains were sequenced from one sample in a study of cytomegalovirus exposure and HLA in healthy donors. PCR primers comprised 60 Vbeta and 13 Jbeta primers. The protocol was immunoSEQ multiplex PCR, while the TCRdb copy is restricted to in-frame clones and leaves out a portion. The sample has 200,000 to 250,000 clones, roughly 70% seen once. The sample taken for sequencing was PBMCs. The receptors derive from a man aged 35 to 55 in good health and CMV-seropositive.

The chain uses TRBV28 and TRBJ1-1; D possibly corresponds to TRBD1 (6 bases). The CDR3 covers 13 residues. V was trimmed by 10 bases and J by 0 bases, leaving 12 bases between them. Germline V gene lookup returns CDR1 MDHEN and CDR2 SYDVKM. In DNA, the CDR3 is TGTGCCACCGTAGGACAGATGAACACTGAAGCTTTCTTT. This encodes CATVGQMNTEAFF.

V gene TRBV6-6 combines with J gene TRBJ1-2; D is possibly TRBD1 (5 bases). The germline V gene encodes CDR1 MNHNY and CDR2 SVGAGI (reference sequence). This CDR3 is 13 amino acids long. Trimming left V 0 bases short and J 8 bases short, with 10 bases between. The CDR3 loop reads CASSYSEGEGYTF. In nucleotides, the CDR3 is TGTGCCAGCAGTTACTCCGAAGGGGAAGGCTACACCTTC.

The genes are TRBV5-1 and TRBJ2-1, with a possible D match to TRBD2 (7 bases). CDR1 is SGHRS and CDR2 is YFSETQ in the germline V gene. Trimming removed 1 base at V and 8 bases at J, with 16 bases between. The CDR3 is 15 amino acids. As DNA, the CDR3 is TGCGCCAGCAGCTTGACAGGGAGGGGAAAGGATGAGCAGTTCTTC. Its translation: CASSLTGRGKDEQFF.

With respect to this clone: This specimen includes other DNA sequences encoding the same CDR3. The genes are TRBV19 and TRBJ1-5; D is perhaps TRBD1 (5 bases). Germline CDR1 is LNHDA and CDR2 is SQIVND (reference sequence). The CDR3 totals 16 residues. V was cut by 6 bases and J by 4 bases, with 19 bases left in between. CDR3: CASSDPRQKTNQPQHF. CDR3 sequence (DNA): TGTGCCAGTAGCGATCCCCGACAGAAAACAAATCAGCCCCAGCATTTT.

This clone occurred once. CDR3 protein: CASSPRQGKSDYGYTF. As DNA, the CDR3 is TGTGCCAGCAGCCCGAGGCAGGGGAAGAGTGACTATGGCTACACCTTC. The V gene is TRBV5-6, the J gene TRBJ1-2, with a weak D call TRBD1 (6 bases). V was shortened by 4 bases and J by 3 bases, with 19 bases between the two germline ends. Germline-derived CDR1 and CDR2 are SGHDT and YYEEEE. The CDR3 sequence is 16 residues long.

This rearrangement joins TRBV7-8 to TRBJ1-2, with D possibly being TRBD1 (5 bases). Trimming stripped 4 bases from V and 8 bases from J, with 20 bases between. Germline lookup yields CDR1 SGHVS and CDR2 FQNEAQ. CDR3 size: 15 residues. Here the CDR3 reads CASSSSVPPGKGYTF. The CDR3 DNA reads TGTGCCAGCAGCTCTAGTGTCCCGCCAGGGAAGGGCTACACCTTC.

This clone was detected once. The gene calls are TRBV19 and TRBJ2-3, with 10 bases that match TRBD2. With 3 bases clipped from V and 8 bases from J, the junction kept 8 bases outside the gene matches. Germline V lookup: CDR1 LNHDA, CDR2 SQIVND (reference sequence). The CDR3 totals 15 residues. Written as DNA, the CDR3 is TGTGCCAGTAGTATCGCAGCGGGGGGGGGCGGTACGCAGTATTTT. It is translated as CASSIAAGGGGTQYF.

The chain employs TRBV15 and TRBJ2-7; TRBD2 matches at 7 bases. The CDR3 runs 12 residues. The V segment lost 5 bases and the J segment 3 bases; nucleotides outside the gene matches: 1. Per germline, CDR1 LNHNV and CDR2 YYDKDF (reference sequence). The CDR3 DNA reads TGTGCCACCAGCCGCGGGGGCTACGAGCAGTACTTC. The encoded protein is CATSRGGYEQYF.

This clone was detected a few times. The rearrangement joins TRBV2 to TRBJ1-1; TRBD1 matches at 7 bases. The germline CDR1 and CDR2 sequences are SNHLY and FYNNEI. The CDR3 is 13 residues long. CDR3 DNA: TGTGCAACCGGACAGGAGAAGAACACTGAAGCTTTCTTT. The encoded protein is CATGQEKNTEAFF.

The chain links TRBV4-3 to TRBJ2-7; tentative D call: TRBD2 (5 bases). Germline CDR1 LGHNA, CDR2 YSLEER. The germline V and J ends were trimmed by 9 bases and 3 bases, with 18 bases remaining between them. This CDR3 is 14 amino acids long. The CDR3 DNA is TGCGCCAGTTCACCGTCCGGAGAGGGCTACGAGCAGTACTTC. It encodes CASSPSGEGYEQYF.

CDR3 sequence: CASSVGSGGYPSSYNEQFF. The CDR3 bases are TGTGCCAGCAGCGTAGGCAGCGGGGGATATCCGAGCTCCTACAATGAGCAGTTCTTC. The rearrangement links TRBV9 to TRBJ2-1; 8 nucleotides agree with TRBD2. Germline assignment: CDR1 SGDLS and CDR2 YYNGEE. The CDR3 totals 19 residues. V lost 0 bases, J lost 0 bases, and 11 bases stayed unmatched.

The rearrangement joins TRBV6-1 to TRBJ2-3; 8 nucleotides align to TRBD2. The J segment lost 2 bases and the V segment lost 3 bases, leaving 1 base of the junction unmatched. The CDR3 extends over 14 amino acids. Germline assignment: CDR1 MNHNS and CDR2 SASEGT. The CDR3 nucleotides read TGTGCCAGCAGTGAGCGGGGGGACACAGATACGCAGTATTTT. It yields the protein CASSERGDTDTQYF.

In nucleotides, the CDR3 is TGTGCCAGCACCGGCAGGGTAGGCGAGCAGTACTTC. This translates into CASTGRVGEQYF. The gene calls are TRBV2 and TRBJ2-7; tentatively, D is TRBD1 (5 bases). The V gene lost 7 bases and the J gene lost 6 bases, with 13 bases spanning the gap. CDR1 SNHLY and CDR2 FYNNEI come from the germline V gene. The CDR3 is 12 residues long.

V usage is TRBV28 and J usage is TRBJ1-2; perhaps TRBD1 as D (5 bases). This CDR3 has 13 amino acids. The V gene's germline CDR1 is MDHEN and CDR2 SYDVKM. V lost 5 bases to trimming and J lost 4 bases, with 11 bases between them. CDR3 amino acids: CASSPLTVYGYTF. The CDR3 bases are TGTGCCAGCAGTCCTTTGACAGTCTATGGCTACACCTTC.

This chain joins TRBV5-1 and TRBJ1-4; 8 nucleotides align to TRBD1. The CDR3 sequence is 15 residues long. The trim removed 4 bases at V and 3 bases at J, leaving 5 bases unmatched. The germline V gene has CDR1 SGHRS and CDR2 YFSETQ. The CDR3 loop is CASSPQGDSNEKLFF. CDR3 DNA sequence: TGCGCCAGCAGCCCACAGGGGGATTCTAATGAAAAACTGTTTTTT.

This clone occurred a few times. This chain connects TRBV4-2 to TRBJ2-1, with TRBD2 matching 10 bases. This CDR3 contains 16 residues. V shed 0 bases and J 9 bases; nucleotides not matched to a gene: 8. Germline V lookup: CDR1 LGHNA, CDR2 YNFKEQ. CDR3 bases: TGTGCCAGCAGCCAAGAGTGGAGCGGGGGGGCACCTGAGCAGTTCTTC. It specifies CASSQEWSGGAPEQFF.

The chain joins TRBV5-1 to TRBJ2-3; no definite D call. CDR1 and CDR2 (germline): SGHRS, YFSETQ. Trimming shortened V by 0 bases and J by 5 bases, and 10 bases separated the two germline ends. CDR3 length equals 14 residues. Written as DNA, the CDR3 is TGCGCCAGCAGCTTGGAAGACTCTTTAGATACGCAGTATTTT. This codes for CASSLEDSLDTQYF.

The CDR3 sequence is CASSPEGLAVTDTQYF. Written as DNA, the CDR3 is TGTGCCAGCAGCCCCGAGGGACTAGCGGTCACAGATACGCAGTATTTT. The V call is TRBV13, the J call TRBJ2-3; TRBD2 matches at 11 bases. Trimming cost V 5 bases and J 2 bases; bases outside gene matches: 6. This CDR3 is built from 16 residues. Germline-derived CDR1 and CDR2 are PRHDT and FYEKMQ (reference sequence).

The chain has TRBV7-2 and TRBJ2-6, with D tentatively TRBD1 (5 bases). The CDR3 is 19 residues long. Trimming stripped 1 base from V and 0 bases from J, with 16 bases between. CDR1 and CDR2 (germline): SGHTA, FQGNSA. CDR3 DNA sequence: TGTGCCAGCAGCTTAGTCTTCGGAACAGGCACCTCTGGGGCCAACGTCCTGACTTTC. Its protein product is CASSLVFGTGTSGANVLTF.